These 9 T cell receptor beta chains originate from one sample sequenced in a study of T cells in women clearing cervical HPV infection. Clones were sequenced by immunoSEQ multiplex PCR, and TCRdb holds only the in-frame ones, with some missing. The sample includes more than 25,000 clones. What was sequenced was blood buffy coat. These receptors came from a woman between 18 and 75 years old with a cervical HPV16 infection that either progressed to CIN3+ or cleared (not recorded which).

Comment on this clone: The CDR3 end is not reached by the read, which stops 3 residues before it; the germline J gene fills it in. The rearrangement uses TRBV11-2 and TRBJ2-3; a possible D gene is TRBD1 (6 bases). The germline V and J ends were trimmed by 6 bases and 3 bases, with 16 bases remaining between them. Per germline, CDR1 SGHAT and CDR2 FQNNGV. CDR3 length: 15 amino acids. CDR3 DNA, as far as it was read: TGTGCCAGCAGTCCGTTCGGACAGCCAACAGATACG. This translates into CASSPFGQPTDT. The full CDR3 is CASSPFGQPTDTQYF. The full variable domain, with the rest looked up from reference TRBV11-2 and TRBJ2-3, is EAGVAQSPRYKIIEKRQSVAFWCNPISGHATLYWYQQILGQGPKLLIQFQNNGVVDDSQLPKDRFSAERLKGVDSTLKIQPAKLEDSAVYLCASSPFGQPTDTQYFGPGTRLTVL.

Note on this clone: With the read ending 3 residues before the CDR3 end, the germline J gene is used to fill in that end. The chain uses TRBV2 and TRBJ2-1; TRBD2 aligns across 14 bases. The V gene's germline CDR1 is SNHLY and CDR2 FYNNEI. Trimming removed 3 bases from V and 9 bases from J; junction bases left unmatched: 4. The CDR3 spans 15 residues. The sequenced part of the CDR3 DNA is TGTGCCAGCAGTGAGGTGGGACTAGCGGGAGCTGAG. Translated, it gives CASSEVGLAGAE. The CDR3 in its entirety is CASSEVGLAGAEQFF.

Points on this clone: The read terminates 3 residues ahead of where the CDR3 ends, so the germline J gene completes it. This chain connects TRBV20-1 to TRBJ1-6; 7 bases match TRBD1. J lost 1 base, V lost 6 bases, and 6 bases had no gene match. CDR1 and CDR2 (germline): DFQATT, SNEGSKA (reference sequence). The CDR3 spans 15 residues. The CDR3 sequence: CSARPGGSYNSPLHF. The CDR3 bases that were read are TGCAGTGCGCGGCCAGGGGGTTCCTATAATTCACCC.

The CDR3 protein is CASSGQGRHTIYF. The sequenced CDR3 bases are TGTGCCAGCAGCGGACAGGGGAGACACACC. The rearrangement uses TRBV2 and TRBJ1-3; TRBD1 matches at 9 bases. The read ends 3 residues early relative to the CDR3; the germline J gene fills the gap. Germline CDR1 and CDR2: SNHLY and FYNNEI. The CDR3 loop spans 13 amino acids. The junction had 5 bases not matched to a gene; V was cut back by 6 bases and J by 8 bases.

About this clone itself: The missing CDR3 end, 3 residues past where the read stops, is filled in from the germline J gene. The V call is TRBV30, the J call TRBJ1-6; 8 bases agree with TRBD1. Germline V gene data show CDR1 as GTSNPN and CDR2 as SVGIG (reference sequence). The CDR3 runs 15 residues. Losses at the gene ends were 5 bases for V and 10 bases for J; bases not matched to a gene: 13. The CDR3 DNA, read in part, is TGTGCCTGGTCTTGGGAGGGGACAGGAAACTCACCC. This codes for CAWSWEGTGNSP. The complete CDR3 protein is CAWSWEGTGNSPLHF. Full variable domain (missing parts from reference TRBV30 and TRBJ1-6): SQTIHQWPATLVQPVGSPLSLECTVEGTSNPNLYWYRQAAGRGLQLLFYSVGIGQISSEVPQNLSASRPQDRQFILSSKKLLLSDSGFYLCAWSWEGTGNSPLHFGNGTRLTVT.

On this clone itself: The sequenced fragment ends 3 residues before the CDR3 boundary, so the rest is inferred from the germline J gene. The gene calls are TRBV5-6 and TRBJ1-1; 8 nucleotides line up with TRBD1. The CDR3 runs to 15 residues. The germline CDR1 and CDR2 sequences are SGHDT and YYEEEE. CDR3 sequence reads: CASSFGTGSSLEAFF. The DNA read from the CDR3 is TGTGCCAGCAGCTTCGGGACAGGCAGCTCTCTCGAA.

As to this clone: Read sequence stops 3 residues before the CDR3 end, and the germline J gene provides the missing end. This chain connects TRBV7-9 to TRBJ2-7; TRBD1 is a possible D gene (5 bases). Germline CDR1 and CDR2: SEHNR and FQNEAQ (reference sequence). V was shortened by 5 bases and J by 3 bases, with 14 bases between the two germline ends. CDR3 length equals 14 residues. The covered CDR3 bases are TGTGCCAGCAGCGTAACCCCAGGGAACTACGAG. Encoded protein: CASSVTPGNYE. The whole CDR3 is CASSVTPGNYEQYF.

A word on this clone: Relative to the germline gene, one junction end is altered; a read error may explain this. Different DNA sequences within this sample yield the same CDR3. CDR3 sequence reads: CASSSTGAGNTIYF. CDR3 DNA, as far as it was read: TGTGCCAGCAGCTCGACAGGGGCTGGAAACACA. The chain employs TRBV11-1 and TRBJ1-3; TRBD1 aligns across 8 bases. The read gets to within 3 residues of the CDR3 end, and the germline J gene fills in the rest. CDR3 size: 14 residues. Germline loops: CDR1 SGHAT, CDR2 FQDESV (reference sequence). The whole variable domain, filled in from reference TRBV11-1 and TRBJ1-3, reads EAEVAQSPRYKITEKSQAVAFWCDPISGHATLYWYRQILGQGPELLVQFQDESVVDDSQLPKDRFSAERLKGVDSTLKIQPAELGDSAMYLCASSSTGAGNTIYFGEGSWLTVV.

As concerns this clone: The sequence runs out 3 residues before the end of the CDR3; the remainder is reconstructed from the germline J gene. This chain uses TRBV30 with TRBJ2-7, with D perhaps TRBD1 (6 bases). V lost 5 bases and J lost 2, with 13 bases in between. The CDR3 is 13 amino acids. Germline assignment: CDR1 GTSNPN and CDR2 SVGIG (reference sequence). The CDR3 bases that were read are TGTGCCTGGCACCGGGACAACCCCTACGAG. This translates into CAWHRDNPYE. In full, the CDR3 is CAWHRDNPYEQYF. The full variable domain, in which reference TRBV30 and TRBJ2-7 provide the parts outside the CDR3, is SQTIHQWPATLVQPVGSPLSLECTVEGTSNPNLYWYRQAAGRGLQLLFYSVGIGQISSEVPQNLSASRPQDRQFILSSKKLLLSDSGFYLCAWHRDNPYEQYFGPGTRLTVT.